This TCR beta chain was captured by sequencing in a study of T cell changes during pregnancy in multiple sclerosis. Germline CDR1 SGHTA, CDR2 FQGTGA. J was trimmed by 6 bases and V by 3 bases; bases with no gene match: 6. This CDR3 is built from 14 residues. Here immunoSEQ multiplex PCR was the method, and the copy in TCRdb shows in-frame clones only, minus some. Of about 51,000 clones in the sample, about 91% were seen once. The source material was CD8+ T cells from peripheral blood mononuclear cells, sampled in the second trimester of pregnancy. The rearrangement joins TRBV7-3 to TRBJ1-2; 8 bases line up with TRBD1. This receptor was identified in a female donor with multiple sclerosis, enrolled in a pregnancy study. CDR3 DNA sequence: TGTGCCAGCAGCTTCTCACAGGGGGGGGATGGCTACACCTTC. Amino acids: CASSFSQGGDGYTF.